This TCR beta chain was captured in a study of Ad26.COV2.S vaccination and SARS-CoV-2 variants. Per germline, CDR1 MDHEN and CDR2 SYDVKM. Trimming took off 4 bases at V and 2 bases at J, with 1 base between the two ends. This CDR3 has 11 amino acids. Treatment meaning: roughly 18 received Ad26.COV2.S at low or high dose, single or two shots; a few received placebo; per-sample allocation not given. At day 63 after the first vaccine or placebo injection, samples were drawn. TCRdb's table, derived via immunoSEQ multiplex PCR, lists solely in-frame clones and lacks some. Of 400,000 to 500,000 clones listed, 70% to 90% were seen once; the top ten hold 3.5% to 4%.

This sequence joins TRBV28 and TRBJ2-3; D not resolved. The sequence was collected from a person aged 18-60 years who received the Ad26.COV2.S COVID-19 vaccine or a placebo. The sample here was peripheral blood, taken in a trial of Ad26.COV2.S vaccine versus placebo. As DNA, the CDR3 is TGTGCCAGCAGTTACACAGATACGCAGTATTTT. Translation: CASSYTDTQYF.